Below are 9 T cell receptor beta chains sequenced from a single sample in a study of control samples from healthy donors and cancer patients. The protocol was immunoSEQ multiplex PCR, while the TCRdb copy is restricted to in-frame clones and leaves out a portion. The sample has about 410,000 clones, approximately 90% seen once; the top ten hold about 6.3%. Source material: PBMCs. The receptors originated from a man aged 40-50 years with head and neck cancer.

J is TRBJ2-1 and V is TRBV29-1; 9 nucleotides align to TRBD1. Germline V gene sequence: CDR1 SQVTM, CDR2 ANQGSEA. This CDR3 region has 16 residues. With V trimmed by 0 bases and J by 4 bases, 7 bases remained unmatched. The CDR3 loop reads CSVEDLGQGSYNEQFF. DNA of the CDR3: TGCAGCGTTGAAGATCTGGGACAGGGTTCGTACAATGAGCAGTTCTTC.

The chain has TRBV7-9 and TRBJ1-6, with TRBD1 matching over 9 bases. Germline V CDR1 and CDR2: SEHNR, FQNEAQ (reference sequence). With V trimmed by 5 bases and J by 10 bases, 6 bases remained unmatched. The CDR3 runs to 14 residues. The CDR3 loop reads CASSPGTGRSPLHF. CDR3 coding DNA: TGTGCCAGCAGCCCAGGGACAGGGCGGTCACCCCTCCACTTT.

The genes are TRBV5-1 and TRBJ2-7, with D hard to call. The CDR3 runs 14 residues. The germline V gene encodes CDR1 SGHRS and CDR2 YFSETQ. V was cut by 0 bases and J by 1 base, with 8 bases left in between. The CDR3 sequence is CASSLGSPSYEQYF. The CDR3 DNA reads as TGCGCCAGCAGCTTGGGGAGCCCGTCCTACGAGCAGTACTTC.

The chain joins TRBV27 to TRBJ2-7; 7 nucleotides match TRBD1. The CDR3 is 13 residues long. Germline V gene lookup returns CDR1 MNHEY and CDR2 SMNVEV (reference sequence). V lost 4 bases to trimming and J lost 4 bases; unmatched junction nucleotides: 4. CDR3 protein: CASSSSGGYEQYF. CDR3 DNA sequence: TGTGCCAGCAGTTCGTCAGGGGGATACGAGCAGTACTTC.

The CDR3 coding sequence is TGTGCCAGCACCTACAGACAGGGACAGTGGGGGACCCAGTACTTC. Translating gives CASTYRQGQWGTQYF. The chain couples TRBV6-1 to TRBJ2-5, with 7 bases lining up with TRBD1. This CDR3 comprises 15 residues. The V gene's germline CDR1 is MNHNS and CDR2 SASEGT. With 7 bases clipped from V and 7 bases from J, the junction kept 15 bases outside the gene matches.

The chain couples TRBV4-3 to TRBJ2-7; 7 nucleotides line up with TRBD1. This CDR3 contains 15 residues. The germline CDR1 and CDR2 sequences are LGHNA and YSLEER. Unmatched junction bases numbered 7, after V lost 3 bases and J lost 2 bases. CDR3 nucleotides: TGCGCCAGCAGCCAGTCGACAGGGTGGGCCTACGAGCAGTACTTC. Its protein is CASSQSTGWAYEQYF.

This chain joins TRBV19 and TRBJ2-2; 8 bases are shared with TRBD1. The CDR3 contains 19 residues. Germline assignment: CDR1 LNHDA and CDR2 SQIVND (reference sequence). Germline trimming cut 5 bases from V and 4 bases from J; bases unmatched to any gene: 18. As DNA, the CDR3 is TGTGCCAGTAGTCGGACCTTGGAGTGGACAGGGCTTATCACCGGGGAGCTGTTTTTT. Residues: CASSRTLEWTGLITGELFF.

The genes are TRBV2 and TRBJ2-5, with D hard to call. The CDR3 runs to 12 residues. Trimming cost V 6 bases and J 1 base, with 6 bases left between them. Germline V gene sequence: CDR1 SNHLY, CDR2 FYNNEI. CDR3 sequence: CASRRVQETQYF. CDR3 sequence (DNA): TGTGCCAGCAGACGAGTCCAAGAGACCCAGTACTTC.

V and J are TRBV3-1 (or the pseudogene TRBV3-2) and TRBJ1-5; D is perhaps TRBD1 (5 bases). Trimming took 4 bases from V and 5 from J, leaving 18 bases between them. Germline CDR1 and CDR2: LGHDT and YNNKEL (reference sequence). This CDR3 region has 16 residues. CDR3: CASSPSEAGLHQPQHF. The CDR3 DNA reads as TGTGCCAGCAGCCCATCCGAAGCGGGGCTACATCAGCCCCAGCATTTT.